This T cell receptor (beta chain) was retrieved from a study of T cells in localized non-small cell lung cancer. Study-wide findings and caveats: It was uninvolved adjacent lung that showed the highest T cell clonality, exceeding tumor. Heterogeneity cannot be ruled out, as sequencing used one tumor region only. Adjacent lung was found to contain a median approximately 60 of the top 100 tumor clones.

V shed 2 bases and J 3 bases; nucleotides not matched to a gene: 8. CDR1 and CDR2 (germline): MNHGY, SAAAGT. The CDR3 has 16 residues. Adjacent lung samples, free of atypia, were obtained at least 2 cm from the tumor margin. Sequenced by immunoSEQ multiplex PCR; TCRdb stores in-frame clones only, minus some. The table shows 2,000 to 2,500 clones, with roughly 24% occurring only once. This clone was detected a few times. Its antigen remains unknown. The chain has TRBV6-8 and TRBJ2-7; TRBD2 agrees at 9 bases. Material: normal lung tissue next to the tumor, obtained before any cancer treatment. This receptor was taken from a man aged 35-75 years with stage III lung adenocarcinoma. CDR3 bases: TGTGCCAGCAGTTACGGGGGAGATAGCGGGAGCTACGAGCAGTACTTC. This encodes CASSYGGDSGSYEQYF.